Listed below are T cell receptor beta chains from one sample, sequenced in a study of technical replicates of blood from several donors. Libraries were prepared by immunoSEQ multiplex PCR; TCRdb keeps only in-frame clonotypes and omits some of them. The sample comprises about 13,000 clones, about 85% of which are singletons, and 10% to 15% rests with the top ten. Specimen: PBMCs. Source of these receptors: a human donor in good health. Both conserved end residues are part of each CDR3. A D gene is named only where the DNA matches it firmly. Clone size is given for some rows only: seen once, a few or many times, or a class if the clone is expanded.

>NA|TRBJ2-1|TRBV10-2|TRBD2
TGCGCCAGCGAGCGGGAGGCGGTCAATGAGCAGTTCTTC
CASEREAVNEQFF
>NA|TRBJ2-2|TRBV5-1|TRBD2
TGCGCCAGCAGCTTGGATCCGGGACTAGCGGGAGCCGGGGAGCTGTTTTTT
CASSLDPGLAGAGELFF
>NA|TRBJ2-7|TRBV2|NA
TGTGCCAGCAGTCTTCTTTATTTCGAGCAGTACTTC
CASSLLYFEQYF
>NA|TRBJ1-4|TRBV5-8|TRBD1
TGTGCCAGCAGCTTGATGACAGGGGGCGGTGAAAAACTGTTTTTT
CASSLMTGGGEKLFF
>NA|TRBJ1-4|TRBV6-9|NA
TGTGCCAGCAGTTATTCAAGGCTTGAGGGTGAAAAACTGTTTTTT
CASSYSRLEGEKLFF
>once|TRBJ1-5|TRBV10-3|NA
TGTGCCATCAGTTTGACAGGATTAGGTCAGCCCCAGCATTTT
CAISLTGLGQPQHF
>few|TRBJ1-5|TRBV6-1|NA
TGTGCCAGCAAACGGCTAGGGGCCAATCAGCCCCAGCATTTT
CASKRLGANQPQHF
>NA|TRBJ2-2|TRBV5-1|TRBD2
TGCGCCAGCAGCCCTGGACTAGCGGAGAACACCGGGGAGCTGTTTTTT
CASSPGLAENTGELFF
>NA|TRBJ2-5|TRBV14|TRBD2
TGTGCCAGCAGCCGAATAGCGGGGGCTGAGGGGACCCAGTACTTC
CASSRIAGAEGTQYF
>NA|TRBJ1-1|TRBV5-1|NA
TGCGCCAGCAGCTTGGTTGGAGGGACGGGAACTGAAGCTTTCTTT
CASSLVGGTGTEAFF
>NA|TRBJ1-4|TRBV2|NA
TGTGCCAGCAGTGATATTGCTAATGAAAAACTGTTTTTT
CASSDIANEKLFF
>NA|TRBJ2-6|TRBV7-3|NA
TGTGCCAGCAGCCCCTTCAACAGTATTGGGCCCTCTGGGGCCAACGTCCTGACTTTC
CASSPFNSIGPSGANVLTF
>NA|TRBJ2-7|TRBV7-8|TRBD1
TGTGCCAGCAGCTTAGGGGACAGGGTCGAGCAGTACTTC
CASSLGDRVEQYF
>NA|TRBJ2-2|TRBV5-1|TRBD2
TGCGCCAGCAGCTTGCCTCTAGCGGGAGAGAGGGGCGGGGAGCTGTTTTTT
CASSLPLAGERGGELFF
>once|TRBJ2-1|TRBV30|TRBD1
TGTGCCTCCTCTCCGGGACAGGGCTACAATGAGCAGTTCTTC
CASSPGQGYNEQFF
>NA|TRBJ1-4|TRBV7-2|TRBD1
TGTGCCAGCAGCCCCTCAGGACAGGGACGTGAAAAACTGTTTTTT
CASSPSGQGREKLFF
>NA|TRBJ2-2|TRBV29-1|NA
TGCAGCGTTGAACCGCAGGGGGGGAACACCGGGGAGCTGTTTTTT
CSVEPQGGNTGELFF
>NA|TRBJ1-5|TRBV9|TRBD1
TGTGCCAGCAGCCCCGGACAGGTTAGCAATCAGCCCCAGCATTTT
CASSPGQVSNQPQHF
>few|TRBJ2-2|TRBV10-3|NA
TGTGCCATCAGGGATAGCGGTACGAACACCGGGGAGCTGTTTTTT
CAIRDSGTNTGELFF
>NA|TRBJ2-7|TRBV11-2|TRBD2
TGTGCCAGCAGCCCCACTAGCGGGAGGAGATACGAGCAGTACTTC
CASSPTSGRRYEQYF
>NA|TRBJ2-1|TRBV2|TRBD1
TGTGCCAGCAGTGAAGAAGGGACAGGGTCAGGTGAGCAGTTCTTC
CASSEEGTGSGEQFF
>few|TRBJ1-1|TRBV7-8|TRBD1
TGTGCCAGCAGCTATGACAGGGTGAACACTGAAGCTTTCTTT
CASSYDRVNTEAFF
>once|TRBJ2-5|TRBV27|NA
TGTGCCAGCAGCCCGGGAGCCGGGGTCCAAGAGACCCAGTACTTC
CASSPGAGVQETQYF
>NA|TRBJ2-2|TRBV5-1|NA
TGCGCCAGCAGCGTCACCGGTTCGGGGGAGCTGTTTTTT
CASSVTGSGELFF
>NA|TRBJ2-1|TRBV6-5|TRBD2
TGTGCCAGCAGTTACTCGGGCGGGAGGGCCCCCAATGAGCAGTTCTTC
CASSYSGGRAPNEQFF
>NA|TRBJ2-3|TRBV10-2|TRBD2
TGCGCCAGCCAGGGACTAGCGTTAAGCACAGATACGCAGTATTTT
CASQGLALSTDTQYF
>NA|TRBJ1-5|TRBV28|NA
TGTGCCAGCAGGTACAGGGTAAGCAATCAGCCCCAGCATTTT
CASRYRVSNQPQHF
>NA|TRBJ1-5|TRBV19|NA
TGTGCCAGTAGAGGGGTCAGCAACAATCAGCCCCAGCATTTT
CASRGVSNNQPQHF
>NA|TRBJ2-5|TRBV7-6|NA
TGTGCCAGCAGCTTACTAACAGGGTTCAAGGAGACCCAGTACTTC
CASSLLTGFKETQYF
>NA|TRBJ2-2|TRBV19|NA
TGTGCCAGTAGTGGGGGACTCTTCAAGGCGGTCACCGGGGAGCTGTTTTTT
CASSGGLFKAVTGELFF
>NA|TRBJ2-7|TRBV6-4|NA
TGTGCCAGCAGTGTGAAAGGGGATGGGCCCTACGAGCAGTACTTC
CASSVKGDGPYEQYF
>NA|TRBJ1-1|TRBV7-9|TRBD1
TGTGCCAGCAGCCGGGACAGGGTTGAAGCTTTCTTT
CASSRDRVEAFF
>few|TRBJ1-1|TRBV29-1|TRBD1
TGCAGCGTAGCCCCGTTTCCGACAGGGGGCCACACTGAAGCTTTCTTT
CSVAPFPTGGHTEAFF
>NA|TRBJ2-5|TRBV29-1|TRBD2
TGCAGCGTAGGGGGTCTAGCGGGAGGGGGTCGAGAGACCCAGTACTTC
CSVGGLAGGGRETQYF
>few|TRBJ1-1|TRBV27|TRBD1
TGTGCCAGCAGTTTTGGGACAGGGGAAACGAACACTGAAGCTTTCTTT
CASSFGTGETNTEAFF
>NA|TRBJ1-5|TRBV11-2|NA
TGTGCCAGCAGCGGGGAGGGCAATCAGCCCCAGCATTTT
CASSGEGNQPQHF
>NA|TRBJ2-1|TRBV7-3|TRBD2
TGTGCCAGCAGCTTGTTTCTAGCGGAGGACAATGAGCAGTTCTTC
CASSLFLAEDNEQFF
>NA|TRBJ1-1|TRBV27|NA
TGTGCCAGCGGTAAGCGGGGGGGCCCTTCAACTGAAGCTTTCTTT
CASGKRGGPSTEAFF
>NA|TRBJ1-2|TRBV7-8|TRBD1
TGTGCCAGCAGCCCTACAGGGGTTGGTAACTATGGCTACACCTTC
CASSPTGVGNYGYTF
>NA|TRBJ2-4|TRBV2|NA
TGTGCCAGCAAACGGGATACTGCCGGCGCAGACATTCAGTACTTC
CASKRDTAGADIQYF
>NA|TRBJ2-5|TRBV2|NA
TGTGCCAGCAGTGATTGGGGCGGCTCGGAGACCCAGTACTTC
CASSDWGGSETQYF
>NA|TRBJ2-7|TRBV30|TRBD2
TGTGCCTGGAGTCCTGGACTAGCGGGATTCTCGGCCGGCGAGCAGTACTTC
CAWSPGLAGFSAGEQYF
>NA|TRBJ1-5|TRBV7-9|NA
TGTGCCAGCAGCTTAGAAGGGGGTCAGCCCCAGCATTTT
CASSLEGGQPQHF
>once|TRBJ2-3|TRBV7-9|NA
TGTGCCAGCAGCTTTGGACTAACTAGCACAGATACGCAGTATTTT
CASSFGLTSTDTQYF
>few|TRBJ1-1|TRBV5-1|NA
TGCGCCAGCACGAAGACAGTCCCGAACACTGAAGCTTTCTTT
CASTKTVPNTEAFF
>NA|TRBJ1-1|TRBV30|TRBD1
TGTGCCTGGAGTCAGGGGGCTGAAGCTTTCTTT
CAWSQGAEAFF
>once|TRBJ2-7|TRBV11-3|TRBD2
TGTGCCAGCAGCTCCGGGGGGAGCTCCTACGAGCAGTACTTC
CASSSGGSSYEQYF
>NA|TRBJ2-7|TRBV19|TRBD1
TGTGCCAGTAGTAGGGAAACAGGGGCCTACGAGCAGTACTTC
CASSRETGAYEQYF
>NA|TRBJ1-4|TRBV7-9|NA
TGTGCCAGCAGCTTTTCCCGGGGGTCGGGTGAAAAACTGTTTTTT
CASSFSRGSGEKLFF